This entry lists 3 T cell receptor beta chains sequenced from one sample in a study of cytomegalovirus exposure and HLA in healthy donors. PCR primers comprised 60 Vbeta and 13 Jbeta primers. TCRdb keeps only in-frame clones here, not all; method: immunoSEQ multiplex PCR. Here the sample spans about 150,000 clones, over 70% being singletons. The sequenced material came from PBMCs. Receptors originate from a woman aged 40 to 50 in good health and CMV-seronegative.

The chain uses TRBV6-5 and TRBJ1-1; 9 bases fit TRBD1. Trimming removed 2 bases from V and 4 bases from J; junction bases left unmatched: 5. This CDR3 spans 15 amino acids. The germline V gene has CDR1 MNHEY and CDR2 SVGAGI. For the CDR3, the DNA is TGTGCCAGCAGTTACGGGACAGGGTCTTCCACTGAAGCTTTCTTT. This codes for CASSYGTGSSTEAFF.

This clone has a handful of counts. The chain links TRBV7-6 to TRBJ2-7; tentative D call: TRBD2 (7 bases). This CDR3 contains 13 residues. V was clipped by 5 bases and J by 2 bases, with 10 bases between them. Germline V CDR1 and CDR2: SGHVS, FNYEAQ. The CDR3 region has the DNA TGTGCCAGCAGCACGGGGGGCCCCTACGAGCAGTACTTC. Its protein is CASSTGGPYEQYF. Supplemented by reference TRBV7-6 and TRBJ2-7, the full variable domain reads GAGVSQSPRYKVTKRGQDVALRCDPISGHVSLYWYRQALGQGPEFLTYFNYEAQQDKSGLPNDRFSAERPEGSISTLTIQRTEQRDSAMYRCASSTGGPYEQYFGPGTRLTVT.

The chain has TRBV19 and TRBJ1-1; 7 nucleotides align to TRBD1. V shed 5 bases, J shed 0 bases, and the junction held 9 bases outside the gene matches. The CDR3 sequence is 16 residues long. Germline CDR1 LNHDA, CDR2 SQIVND (reference sequence). CDR3 in amino acids: CASSHRDRTLNTEAFF. The CDR3 coding sequence is TGTGCCAGTAGTCACCGGGACAGAACATTGAACACTGAAGCTTTCTTT. The full variable domain, in which reference TRBV19 and TRBJ1-1 provide the parts outside the CDR3, is DGGITQSPKYLFRKEGQNVTLSCEQNLNHDAMYWYRQDPGQGLRLIYYSQIVNDFQKGDIAEGYSVSREKKESFPLTVTSAQKNPTAFYLCASSHRDRTLNTEAFFGQGTRLTVV.